The clone carrying this T cell receptor beta chain was detected a few times. Antigen unknown. 5'RACE template switching added a universal primer site and UMIs to TCR cDNA. TCRdb reanalysed the 5' RACE reads using MiXCR and keeps one entry per CDR3 protein. The sample records about 170,000 distinct CDR3 sequences, roughly 9.6% being singletons. This sample stems from a study of T cells after yellow fever vaccination. This CDR3 comprises 15 residues. Germline CDR1 is SEHNR and CDR2 is FQNEAQ (reference sequence). V was trimmed by 5 bases and J by 3 bases, leaving 14 bases between them. General study results and limits: Peaking on day 5 versus 15, the secondary response was faster but weaker. Detected again after the booster were most primary-vaccination clones, at 95% to 98% CD4 and 70% to 90% CD8.

The chain has TRBV7-9 and TRBJ2-1; D might be TRBD1 or TRBD2, each matching 5 bases. Sample: CD8+ T cells sorted from PBMCs, taken 15 days after the yellow fever booster vaccination. The sequence derives from a young man who received the YFV17D yellow fever vaccine. The CDR3 region has the DNA TGTGCCAGCAGCCCCCGGGACGGATACTACAATGAGCAGTTCTTC. Protein: CASSPRDGYYNEQFF.